A single sample is the source of the 10 T cell receptor beta chains below, sequenced in a study of blood T cells in healthy people across ages. Through a sample-barcoded 5' primer and a J-beta primer mix, a second PCR was run for roughly 6 to 12 cycles. TCRdb reanalysed the 5' RACE reads using MiXCR and keeps one entry per CDR3 protein. The data hold some 780,000 distinct CDR3 sequences, with about 61% observed a single time. Material for sequencing was blood. The source is a man between 35 and 55 years old in good health.

This chain uses TRBV7-8 with TRBJ2-1; 9 bases are shared with TRBD1. Losses at the gene ends were 6 bases for V and 8 bases for J; bases not matched to a gene: 17. Looked up from germline, CDR1 is SGHVS and CDR2 is FQNEAQ. This CDR3 is 17 amino acids long. The CDR3 sequence is CASRTTFNDRGRDEQFF. The DNA for the CDR3 is TGTGCCAGCAGGACAACTTTTAATGACAGGGGGAGAGATGAGCAGTTCTTC.

Here the CDR3 reads CASSRSGRLNTEAFF. The CDR3 DNA follows: TGTGCCAGCAGCAGATCGGGACGGCTGAACACTGAAGCTTTCTTT. This sequence joins TRBV7-9 and TRBJ1-1; D perhaps matches TRBD1 (5 bases). In germline, CDR1 is SEHNR, CDR2 FQNEAQ (reference sequence). V shed 5 bases and J shed 0 bases, with 13 bases lying between them. The CDR3 spans 15 residues.

The chain has TRBV7-2 and TRBJ1-2; D might be TRBD1 (6 bases). The CDR3 length is 13 residues. In germline, CDR1 is SGHTA, CDR2 FQGNSA. V lost 1 base to trimming and J lost 6 bases, with 9 bases between them. This chain's CDR3 is CASSLGPGDGYTF. CDR3 in DNA: TGTGCCAGCAGCTTAGGCCCAGGGGATGGCTACACCTTC.

About this clonotype itself: A junction end diverges from the germline sequence, so it may reflect a read error. This rearrangement joins TRBV15 to TRBJ2-1; the D is unclear. Germline V gene sequence: CDR1 LNHNV, CDR2 YYDKDF (reference sequence). There are 14 residues in the CDR3. CDR3 nucleotide sequence: TGTGCCGCCAGCATCCCTCGGATCGCCGATGAGCAGTTCTTC. Translating it yields CAASIPRIADEQFF. Looking up the rest from reference TRBV15 and TRBJ2-1 gives the full variable domain: DAMVIQNPRYQVTQFGKPVTLSCSQTLNHNVMYWYQQKSSQAPKLLFHYYDKDFNNEADTPDNFQSRRPNTSFCFLDIRSPGLGDTAMYLCAASIPRIADEQFFGPGTRLTVL.

In regard to this clonotype: One junction end disagrees with the germline gene, perhaps due to a read error. This chain links TRBV28 with TRBJ2-6; D gene uncertain. Germline V gives CDR1 MDHEN, CDR2 SYDVKM. This CDR3 contains 15 residues. CDR3 nucleotides: TGTGCCAGCAGTTCCGGTATCCGAGAGGCCAACGTCCCGACTTTC. The encoded protein is CASSSGIREANVPTF.

J is TRBJ1-6 and V is TRBV20-1; D remains ambiguous. The V end was cut by 1 base, the J end by 7 bases, with 8 bases between. CDR1 and CDR2 (germline): DFQATT, SNEGSKA (reference sequence). The CDR3 length is 13 residues. The DNA of the CDR3 is TGCAGTGCTAGAGCCCCACAGAATTCACCCCTCCACTTT. Amino acid sequence: CSARAPQNSPLHF.

A single count supports this clonotype. The chain has TRBV11-2 and TRBJ1-2; the match to TRBD1 covers 10 bases. In germline, CDR1 is SGHAT, CDR2 FQNNGV. V lost 5 bases and J lost 7; bases outside the gene matches: 25. The CDR3 is 20 amino acids. CDR3 protein: CASSPRDRGHLTGVLSGYTF. In DNA, the CDR3 is TGTGCCAGCAGCCCCCGGGACAGGGGACATTTAACCGGAGTTTTATCTGGCTACACCTTC.

A few counts support this clonotype. V gene TRBV9 combines with J gene TRBJ2-6, with D uncertain. V was pared by 2 bases and J by 0 bases, with 15 bases between. Per the germline V gene, CDR1 is SGDLS and CDR2 is YYNGEE. The CDR3 sequence is 18 residues long. CDR3 nucleotide sequence: TGTGCCAGCAGCGTGTGGGGTCACCCATCCTCTGGGGCCAACGTCCTGACTTTC. Residues: CASSVWGHPSSGANVLTF.

This clonotype was counted many times. The chain uses TRBV15 and TRBJ2-3, with D maybe TRBD1 (6 bases). Germline CDR1 reads LNHNV; CDR2 reads YYDKDF (reference sequence). Trimming took off 4 bases at V and 5 bases at J, with 10 bases between the two ends. The CDR3 extends over 13 amino acids. CDR3 nucleotides: TGTGCCACCAGCACTCAAGGGGGAGATACGCAGTATTTT. Amino acid sequence: CATSTQGGDTQYF.

This clonotype occurred once. The V gene is TRBV5-1, the J gene TRBJ2-1, with D perhaps matching TRBD2 (6 bases). This CDR3 spans 16 amino acids. V gave up 0 bases and J gave up 5 bases, with 15 bases separating them. The germline CDR1 and CDR2 sequences are SGHRS and YFSETQ. The CDR3 DNA sequence: TGCGCCAGCAGCTTGGATGGCCAGCGGGCCAACAATGAGCAGTTCTTC. This encodes CASSLDGQRANNEQFF. The full variable domain, its missing parts supplied by reference TRBV5-1 and TRBJ2-1, is KAGVTQTPRYLIKTRGQQVTLSCSPISGHRSVSWYQQTPGQGLQFLFEYFSETQRNKGNFPGRFSGRQFSNSRSEMNVSTLELGDSALYLCASSLDGQRANNEQFFGPGTRLTVL.